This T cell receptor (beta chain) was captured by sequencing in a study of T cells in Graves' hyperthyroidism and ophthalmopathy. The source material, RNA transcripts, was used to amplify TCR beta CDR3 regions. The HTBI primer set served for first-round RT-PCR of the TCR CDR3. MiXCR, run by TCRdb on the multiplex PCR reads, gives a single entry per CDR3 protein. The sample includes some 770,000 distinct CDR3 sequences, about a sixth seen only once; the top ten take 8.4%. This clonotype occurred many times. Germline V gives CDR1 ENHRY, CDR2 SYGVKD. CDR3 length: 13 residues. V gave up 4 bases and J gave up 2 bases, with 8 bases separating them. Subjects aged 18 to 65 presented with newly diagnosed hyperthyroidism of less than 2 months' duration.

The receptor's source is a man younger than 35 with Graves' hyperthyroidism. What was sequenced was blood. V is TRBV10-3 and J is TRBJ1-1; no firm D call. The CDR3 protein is CAISGTANTEAFF. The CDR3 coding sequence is TGTGCCATCAGTGGTACAGCCAACACTGAAGCTTTCTTT.